Following are 20 T cell receptor beta chains from one sample sequenced in a study of T cell clusters in autoimmune cytopenias. Multiplex touch-down PCR amplified TRB using TRB-A and TRB-B pools in one tube. TCRdb reprocessed the multiplex PCR reads and reports one entry per CDR3 protein, with no DNA. There are about 4,300 distinct CDR3 sequences in the sample, with about 21% held by the top ten. TRB amplification used 250 ng of peripheral blood genomic DNA. Sequenced material: peripheral blood. The source is a human donor with an autoimmune cytopenia or autoimmune hepatitis (not recorded which).

This chain links TRBV6-6 with TRBJ1-2. Germline V gene lookup returns CDR1 MNHNY and CDR2 SVGAGI (reference sequence). CDR3 size: 13 residues. The CDR3 reads CASSYDSNYGYTF.

This CDR3 reads CSGTAGINYEQYF. This chain joins TRBV20-1 and TRBJ2-7; the D call from TCRdb, TRBD2, cannot be confirmed without DNA. CDR1 is DFQATT and CDR2 is SNEGSKA in the germline V gene (reference sequence). This CDR3 is 13 amino acids long.

Frequency places this clonotype as medium-sized. The V call is TRBV19, the J call TRBJ2-2; without DNA, the TCRdb call of TRBD1 cannot be checked. This CDR3 region has 14 residues. Looked up from germline, CDR1 is LNHDA and CDR2 is SQIVND (reference sequence). This CDR3 is CASSIMDRSGELFF.

This clonotype is called medium-sized based on its frequency. The V call is TRBV6-6, the J call TRBJ2-1; TCRdb outputs TRBD1, but without DNA this stays unchecked. Germline values: CDR1 MNHNY, CDR2 SVGAGI (reference sequence). The CDR3 runs to 15 residues. The CDR3 region is CASSYSQGNYNEQFF.

This clonotype is deemed medium-sized (0.01 to 0.1%) by its frequency. The CDR3 region is CSVERGGVPEAFF. The chain links TRBV29-1 to TRBJ1-1; TCRdb outputs TRBD1, but without DNA this stays unchecked. Germline CDR1 and CDR2: SQVTM and ANQGSEA. The CDR3 consists of 13 residues.

Frequency places this clonotype as medium-sized. The chain has TRBV29-1 and TRBJ1-3; TCRdb gives TRBD1 as the D gene, but with no DNA this cannot be confirmed. The CDR3 totals 12 residues. Germline CDR1 reads SQVTM; CDR2 reads ANQGSEA. The CDR3: CSVRQGRDTIYF.

This clonotype shows up as medium-sized by frequency. The chain joins TRBV7-6 to TRBJ2-1. The CDR3 sequence is 12 residues long. The germline V gene encodes CDR1 SGHVS and CDR2 FNYEAQ. This CDR3 is CASSLLDNEQFF.

This clonotype ranks as medium-sized in terms of frequency. V gene TRBV6-1 combines with J gene TRBJ2-7; checking the TCRdb D call of TRBD2 is not possible without DNA. This CDR3 spans 14 amino acids. Germline V gene lookup returns CDR1 MNHNS and CDR2 SASEGT. The CDR3 is CASSGEGPSYEQYF.

This clonotype counts as medium-sized by frequency. The rearrangement uses TRBV30 and TRBJ2-6. Germline V gene data show CDR1 as GTSNPN and CDR2 as SVGIG (reference sequence). The CDR3 loop spans 17 amino acids. CDR3: CAWSVRPGTAGANVLTF.

By frequency, this clonotype registers medium-sized (0.01 to 0.1%). The rearrangement links TRBV11-1 to TRBJ2-5; TCRdb designates TRBD1, a call that cannot be tested without DNA. Germline CDR1 is SGHAT and CDR2 is FQDESV (reference sequence). The CDR3 covers 15 residues. CDR3 protein: CASSLMGPGVETQYF. The variable domain in full, completed from reference TRBV11-1 and TRBJ2-5, reads EAEVAQSPRYKITEKSQAVAFWCDPISGHATLYWYRQILGQGPELLVQFQDESVVDDSQLPKDRFSAERLKGVDSTLKIQPAELGDSAMYLCASSLMGPGVETQYFGPGTRLLVL.

Considering frequency, this clonotype is medium-sized. This sequence joins TRBV6-2 or TRBV6-3 and TRBJ2-1; checking the TCRdb D call of TRBD2 is not possible without DNA. Germline loops: CDR1 MNHEY, CDR2 SVGEGT. The CDR3 extends over 13 amino acids. This CDR3 is CASSPLAGNEQFF.

By frequency, this clonotype is medium-sized (0.01 to 0.1%). V usage is TRBV18 and J usage is TRBJ2-4; TCRdb lists TRBD1, though no DNA is available to test this call. CDR1 is KGHSH and CDR2 is LQKENI in the germline V gene. This CDR3 contains 15 residues. The CDR3 sequence is CASSLGTGGANIQYF.

The rearrangement joins TRBV7-9 to TRBJ2-1; checking the TCRdb D call of TRBD1 is not possible without DNA. From germline, CDR1 is SEHNR and CDR2 FQNEAQ (reference sequence). This CDR3 has 15 residues. Here the CDR3 reads CASSPGPRGSNEQFF.

Considering frequency, this clonotype is medium-sized (0.01 to 0.1%). This chain links TRBV6-2 or TRBV6-3 with TRBJ1-2. The germline gives CDR1 MNHEY, CDR2 SVGEGT. The CDR3 runs 13 residues. CDR3 in amino acids: CASSYGRAYGYTF.

The rearrangement joins TRBV5-1 to TRBJ1-4; the TCRdb call, TRBD1, lacks DNA for checking. Germline lookup yields CDR1 SGHRS and CDR2 YFSETQ. This CDR3 has 15 residues. The chain's CDR3 is CASSLGDGFNEKLFF.

This clonotype shows up as medium-sized by frequency. This chain joins TRBV18 and TRBJ2-1; TCRdb indicates TRBD2, and absent DNA this call remains unverified. The germline gives CDR1 KGHSH, CDR2 LQKENI. The CDR3 consists of 14 residues. CDR3 amino acids: CASSPIQGHNEQFF.

This clonotype is labeled medium-sized based on frequency. The V and J genes are TRBV27 and TRBJ2-3; TCRdb's D call, TRBD1, is unchecked because there is no DNA. CDR3 length: 14 amino acids. Germline V gene sequence: CDR1 MNHEY, CDR2 SMNVEV (reference sequence). CDR3 amino acids: CASSFSTGGDTQYF.

In terms of frequency, this clonotype is medium-sized (0.01 to 0.1%). This chain joins TRBV6-2 or TRBV6-3 and TRBJ2-7; TCRdb's D call of TRBD1 is untestable without DNA. The germline V gene has CDR1 MNHEY and CDR2 SVGEGT. The CDR3 is made up of 15 amino acids. CDR3 sequence: CASRARRGGPYEQYF.

This clonotype counts as medium-sized (0.01 to 0.1%) by frequency. CDR3 in amino acids: CASSLLGPPENSPLHF. The J gene is TRBJ1-6, the V gene TRBV6-5. This CDR3 contains 16 residues. Germline V gives CDR1 MNHEY, CDR2 SVGAGI.

The chain is built from TRBV12-3 or TRBV12-4 and TRBJ1-1; the D call of TRBD1 rests on TCRdb alone, since no DNA is present to check it. CDR3 size: 13 residues. The chain's CDR3 is CASRDRRNTEAFF.